The sequence of this T cell receptor beta chain was determined in a study of blood T cell repertoires in COVID-19. Per the original methods: Estimation of nucleated cell counts was performed using reference gene primer amplification. This table comes from immunoSEQ multiplex PCR, and its TCRdb copy is limited to in-frame clones, with some not included. V, J and clone size reflect that table, while D and trimming were determined from the DNA. The table lists more than 200,000 clones, 85% to 90% of them singletons. Trimming took 7 bases from V and 1 from J, leaving 8 bases between them. This CDR3 has 11 residues. CDR1 and CDR2 from the germline V gene are DFQATT and SNEGSKA (reference sequence).

The specimen was peripheral blood. This sequence joins TRBV20-1 and TRBJ2-7; D gene unclear. This receptor was taken from a woman in her sixties with acute or convalescent COVID-19. This CDR3 reads CSGLDSYEQYF. The DNA for the CDR3 is TGCAGTGGACTTGATTCCTACGAGCAGTACTTC.